This T cell receptor beta chain was sequenced in a study of blood T cell repertoires in COVID-19. The data were produced by immunoSEQ multiplex PCR, yet TCRdb's version contains in-frame clones alone and is incomplete. The top ten hold roughly 13% of the sample, which has approximately 99,000 clones, roughly 84% seen once. Germline CDR1 and CDR2: LNHDA and SQIVND (reference sequence). V was clipped by 4 bases and J by 2 bases, with 10 bases between them. The CDR3 is 14 residues long. The genes are TRBV19 and TRBJ2-3, with TRBD1 as a possible D gene (7 bases). The specimen was peripheral blood. The TCR originated in a woman aged 60-70 years in a cohort sampled during active or convalescent COVID-19. This chain's CDR3 is CASSTGGPTDTQYF. As DNA, the CDR3 is TGTGCCAGTAGTACAGGGGGGCCCACAGATACGCAGTATTTT.